This T cell receptor beta chain emerged from a study of blood T cell repertoires in COVID-19. CDR1 is WNHNN, CDR2 SYGVQD, per germline (reference sequence). The CDR3 has 16 residues. V lost 2 bases and J lost 1; bases outside the gene matches: 5. The data were produced by immunoSEQ multiplex PCR, yet TCRdb's version contains in-frame clones alone and is incomplete. The profile shows 450,000 to 600,000 clones, approximately 86% of them singletons. Specimen: PBMCs or T cells enriched from blood (not recorded which). This sequence joins TRBV10-1 and TRBJ2-5; 9 bases agree with TRBD2. The source is a woman aged 18-29 years who had recovered from COVID-19. CDR3 sequence reads: CASSEGVAGAQETQYF. CDR3 coding DNA: TGCGCCAGCAGTGAGGGGGTAGCGGGGGCCCAAGAGACCCAGTACTTC.